This is a list of T cell receptor beta chains from one sample in a study of shared T cell receptors in the human thymus. The repertoire was sequenced with immunoSEQ multiplex PCR; TCRdb's copy has only in-frame clones and lacks some. There are about 660,000 clones in the sample; approximately 90% occur only once, and around 0.01% lies in the top ten. This sample also appeared in a second study, on human thymus T cells.

The sample was thymocytes. All receptors derive from a boy less than two years old with a congenital heart defect. The CDR3 runs from the conserved cysteine through the conserved F or W. The D gene is left open where the match is weak. Clone size is not always given. Where it is, it says once, few, many or a class for expanded clones.

clone_size	d_call	cdr3_length	j_call	v_call	cdr3_nt	cdr3_aa
-	-	12	TRBJ2-3	TRBV15	TGTGCCACCAGCAGACTTACAGATACGCAGTATTTT	CATSRLTDTQYF
-	TRBD1	15	TRBJ2-7	TRBV15	TGTGCCACCAGCAGGGTTCCCGACAGGGGGGACGAGCAGTACTTC	CATSRVPDRGDEQYF
-	TRBD1	16	TRBJ1-1	TRBV6-1	TGTGCCAGCAGTGAACCCCGGACAGGCCTTGCCACTGAAGCTTTCTTT	CASSEPRTGLATEAFF
-	-	16	TRBJ2-1	TRBV21-1	TGTGCCAGCAGCAAAGGTTGGGACACTGCCTACAATGAGCAGTTCTTC	CASSKGWDTAYNEQFF
once	TRBD2	19	TRBJ2-7	TRBV28	TGTGCCAGCAGTTTTAACCCCTCCCGGACTAGCGGTAGCTCCTACGAGCAGTACTTC	CASSFNPSRTSGSSYEQYF
-	TRBD2	18	TRBJ2-2	TRBV28	TGTGCCAGCAGTTTGGACCGGGAGGAGCTAAGGAACACCGGGGAGCTGTTTTTT	CASSLDREELRNTGELFF
-	TRBD1	14	TRBJ1-2	TRBV19	TGTGCCAGTAATCTGGGACAGGGGAGTATTGGCTACACCTTC	CASNLGQGSIGYTF
once	-	18	TRBJ2-6	TRBV27	TGTGCCAGCAGTCTAAGGGACTCCCTAATATCTGGGGCCAACGTCCTGACTTTC	CASSLRDSLISGANVLTF
-	TRBD2	16	TRBJ2-1	TRBV6-5	TGTGCCAGCAGTTACTCAACTAGCGGACCCTACAATGAGCAGTTCTTC	CASSYSTSGPYNEQFF
-	-	14	TRBJ1-4	TRBV29-1	TGCAGCGTTGTGACCCCTGGACAGAATGAAAAACTGTTTTTT	CSVVTPGQNEKLFF
-	TRBD1	17	TRBJ2-5	TRBV5-8	TGTGCCAGCAGTGAACTCCGCCGGGACAGGGCCCTTGGGACCCAGTACTTC	CASSELRRDRALGTQYF
-	TRBD2	15	TRBJ2-2	TRBV30	TGTGCCTGGAGTCAACTGGCTAGCGGGGACGGGGAGCTGTTTTTT	CAWSQLASGDGELFF
-	-	15	TRBJ2-7	TRBV25-1	TGTGCCAGCAGTGACCGGTTTGACAGACACTACGAGCAGTACTTC	CASSDRFDRHYEQYF
-	-	17	TRBJ2-4	TRBV5-6	TGTGCCAGCAGCCGTAAAGAGACAGGCCGTTTCAAAAACATTCAGTACTTC	CASSRKETGRFKNIQYF
once	TRBD2	19	TRBJ2-7	TRBV5-6	TGTGCCAGCAGCCGAATTACAGGGGAGACTAGCGGGTACTCCTACGAGCAGTACTTC	CASSRITGETSGYSYEQYF
-	TRBD2	15	TRBJ2-7	TRBV6-6	TGTGCCAGCAGCGCGATACCGGGACTAGCGACCGAGCAGTACTTC	CASSAIPGLATEQYF
-	-	16	TRBJ2-7	TRBV14	TGTGCCAGCAGCCATGAAAAATTGGAGCGGGCCTACGAGCAGTACTTC	CASSHEKLERAYEQYF
once	TRBD1	15	TRBJ2-7	TRBV5-6	TGTGCCAGCAGCTCCGACAGGGAAGGGTCCTACGAGCAGTACTTC	CASSSDREGSYEQYF
-	TRBD2	18	TRBJ2-6	TRBV4-3	TGCGCCAGCAGCCATGCGGGACTAGCGGGAGTGGGAGCCAACGTCCTGACTTTC	CASSHAGLAGVGANVLTF
-	-	14	TRBJ2-7	TRBV5-8	TGTGCCAGCGGTCCAGGGCAAAGCTCCTACGAGCAGTACTTC	CASGPGQSSYEQYF
-	-	14	TRBJ2-5	TRBV18	TGTGCCAGCTCTTCACGGAGGAACCAAGAGACCCAGTACTTC	CASSSRRNQETQYF
-	-	14	TRBJ1-1	TRBV7-2	TGTGCCAGCAGCTTTTTCGACGGGGACACTGAAGCTTTCTTT	CASSFFDGDTEAFF
-	-	16	TRBJ2-1	TRBV15	TGTGCCACCAGCAGAACCAGACGGGACTTACACAATGAGCAGTTCTTC	CATSRTRRDLHNEQFF
-	TRBD1	15	TRBJ2-2	TRBV6-5	TGTGCCAGCAGTCCGGGGACAGTGAACACCGGGGAGCTGTTTTTT	CASSPGTVNTGELFF
few	TRBD1	13	TRBJ2-7	TRBV30	TGTGCCTGGGCGGACAGGGGGAACTACGAGCAGTACTTC	CAWADRGNYEQYF
-	TRBD2	13	TRBJ2-1	TRBV7-7	TGTGCCAGCAGCTTTTCGCGGGAGAGTGAGCAGTTCTTC	CASSFSRESEQFF